This TCR beta chain originates from a study of blood T cells in healthy people across ages. In its sample, this clonotype was seen a few times. Combining a sample-barcoded 5' primer with a J-beta primer mix, a second PCR ran for roughly 7 to 12 cycles. TCRdb analysed the 5' RACE reads with MiXCR anew, one entry per CDR3 protein. The sample comprises 1,500,000 or so distinct CDR3 sequences, around 59% of which are singletons, and 6.5% to 8.5% rests with the top ten. The V and J ends lost 3 bases and 2 bases, in that order; junction bases with no gene match: 5. The CDR3 has 15 amino acids. CDR1 and CDR2 from the germline V gene are DFQATT and SNEGSKA (reference sequence).

Sample: blood. This chain joins TRBV20-1 and TRBJ2-7, with 12 bases lining up with TRBD1. The origin of this receptor is a man aged 18 to 35 in good health. CDR3 coding DNA: TGCAGTGCTAGCGAGGGGACAGGGGGCACCTACGAGCAGTACTTC. It is translated as CSASEGTGGTYEQYF.